The 13 T cell receptor beta chains given below trace back to one sample, sequenced in a study of PD-1 blockade in classical Hodgkin lymphoma. The time point: newly diagnosed, previously untreated cHL patient sample. Using immunoSEQ multiplex PCR, the repertoire was profiled, and TCRdb retains in-frame clones only, with some absent. This sample has tens of thousands of clones, with approximately 91% found just once. Sequenced sample: peripheral blood mononuclear cells (PBMCs). The receptor set was obtained from a human donor with classical Hodgkin lymphoma.

The chain joins TRBV18 to TRBJ1-1; 7 bases match TRBD1. After removal of 0 bases from V and 4 bases from J, the junction contained 2 bases not matched to a gene. In germline, CDR1 is KGHSH, CDR2 LQKENI. The CDR3 extends over 14 amino acids. CDR3 nucleotides: TGTGCCAGCTCACCACCGGCAGGGGGCACTGAAGCTTTCTTT. Its protein product is CASSPPAGGTEAFF.

This clone was observed a handful of times. The chain carries TRBV19 and TRBJ2-6; D ambiguous. The CDR3 covers 12 residues. Deletions cut 7 bases from V and 4 bases from J, with 5 bases between. Germline V gene lookup returns CDR1 LNHDA and CDR2 SQIVND (reference sequence). CDR3 sequence reads: CASTLGANVLTF. The CDR3 bases are TGTGCCAGTACTCTAGGGGCCAACGTCCTGACTTTC.

V and J are TRBV9 and TRBJ2-3, with TRBD1 matching over 8 bases. Germline V gene sequence: CDR1 SGDLS, CDR2 YYNGEE. This CDR3 is built from 19 residues. J was trimmed by 2 bases and V by 3 bases; bases with no gene match: 17. CDR3 residues: CASSAWTGRTPISTDTQYF. DNA for the CDR3: TGTGCCAGCAGCGCTTGGACAGGGAGGACTCCGATTTCCACAGATACGCAGTATTTT.

CDR3 loop: CASSGTDPGLAGSETQYF. In DNA form, the CDR3 reads TGTGCCAGCAGCGGCACAGACCCGGGACTAGCGGGTAGTGAGACCCAGTACTTC. The rearrangement joins TRBV28 to TRBJ2-5, with 12 bases lining up with TRBD2. From germline, CDR1 is MDHEN and CDR2 SYDVKM. The V and J ends lost 6 bases and 5 bases, in that order; junction bases with no gene match: 16. The length of the CDR3 is 18 residues.

The chain is built from TRBV7-9 and TRBJ2-7; no reliable D call. Germline assignment: CDR1 SEHNR and CDR2 FQNEAQ (reference sequence). The CDR3 is 12 amino acids. V was cut by 4 bases and J by 3 bases, with 7 bases left in between. The CDR3 here is CASSSTVYEQYV. In DNA, the CDR3 is TGTGCCAGCAGCTCGACGGTCTACGAGCAGTACGTC.

In its sample, this clone was seen a few times. This sequence joins TRBV6-1 and TRBJ1-2; 11 bases are shared with TRBD1. CDR1 is MNHNS, CDR2 SASEGT, per germline. The CDR3 is 15 amino acids. With 4 bases clipped from V and 3 bases from J, the junction kept 4 bases outside the gene matches. The CDR3 spells CASSVGQGAHYGYTF. In nucleotides, the CDR3 is TGTGCCAGCAGTGTCGGACAGGGGGCTCACTATGGCTACACCTTC.

The chain joins TRBV5-6 to TRBJ2-7; D assignment may be TRBD1 or TRBD2 (5 bases each). The CDR3 runs to 12 residues. V gave up 0 bases and J gave up 4 bases, with 5 bases separating them. Germline loops: CDR1 SGHDT, CDR2 YYEEEE. The CDR3 region is CASSLGGYEQYV. The CDR3, as DNA: TGTGCCAGCAGCTTGGGGGGGTACGAGCAGTACGTC.

The chain uses TRBV7-8 and TRBJ1-2; D perhaps matches TRBD1 (6 bases). This CDR3 is built from 13 residues. CDR1 SGHVS and CDR2 FQNEAQ come from the germline V gene. With 2 bases removed from V and 8 bases from J, the gap between germline ends came to 12 bases. CDR3 loop: CASSLSQGRGYTF. CDR3 bases: TGTGCCAGCAGCTTATCACAGGGAAGGGGCTACACCTTC.

This rearrangement joins TRBV10-3 to TRBJ2-2, with TRBD2 matching over 9 bases. The ends lost 4 bases at V and 2 bases at J; junction bases unmatched: 5. CDR3 length: 16 amino acids. The germline V gene encodes CDR1 ENHRY and CDR2 SYGVKD. Written as DNA, the CDR3 is TGTGCCATCAGTGGGATGACTAGCGGAAACACCGGGGAGCTGTTTTTT. Translated: CAISGMTSGNTGELFF.

V usage is TRBV5-4 and J usage is TRBJ1-6; the match to TRBD1 covers 7 bases. This CDR3 spans 15 amino acids. V lost 0 bases and J lost 7; bases outside the gene matches: 4. CDR1 and CDR2 from the germline V gene are SGHNT and YYREEE (reference sequence). CDR3: CASSLGDSGNSPLHF. CDR3 in DNA: TGTGCCAGCAGCTTGGGGGACAGCGGGAATTCACCCCTCCACTTT.

The chain is built from TRBV11-2 and TRBJ1-6; D remains ambiguous. The ends were cut back, 5 bases at V and 0 bases at J, with 11 bases in the middle. CDR1 and CDR2 from the germline V gene are SGHAT and FQNNGV. CDR3 length equals 16 residues. CDR3 nucleotides: TGTGCCAGCAGCCCACTAGGGAGCTCCTATAATTCACCCCTCCACTTT. Protein: CASSPLGSSYNSPLHF.

V usage is TRBV29-1 and J usage is TRBJ2-6; perhaps TRBD1 as D (6 bases). The germline gives CDR1 SQVTM, CDR2 ANQGSEA. Trimming stripped 6 bases from V and 2 bases from J, with 8 bases between. The CDR3 is 13 residues long. Here the CDR3 reads CSVQGTGANVLTF. In nucleotides, the CDR3 is TGCAGCGTGCAGGGGACTGGGGCCAACGTCCTGACTTTC. The full variable domain, rest sourced from reference TRBV29-1 and TRBJ2-6, is SAVISQKPSRDICQRGTSLTIQCQVDSQVTMMFWYRQQPGQSLTLIATANQGSEATYESGFVIDKFPISRPNLTFSTLTVSNMSPEDSSIYLCSVQGTGANVLTFGAGSRLTVL.

The chain combines TRBV7-9 with TRBJ2-1; D unresolved. The CDR3 is made up of 15 amino acids. V shed 4 bases and J shed 2 bases, with 12 bases lying between them. CDR1 is SEHNR and CDR2 is FQNEAQ in the germline V gene (reference sequence). The CDR3 protein is CASSWEGRPYNEQFF. The CDR3 DNA follows: TGTGCCAGCAGCTGGGAAGGCCGCCCCTACAATGAGCAGTTCTTC.